Included here is one T cell receptor beta chain sequence, with context. Its cognate antigen has yet to be identified. The sample holds no much larger clone one base away, and base qualities are not on file. Looking up the germline V gene yields CDR1 SGDLS and CDR2 YYNGEE. Cut back by 4 bases and 5 bases, the V and J ends lie 12 bases apart. The CDR3, cysteine through phenylalanine, is 13 amino acids long. Here the CDR3 DNA is all that survives: 39 bases in frame from base 1. These data originate in a study of memory CD8 T cells in hepatitis C reinfection (dated by TCRdb to about 2017). Describing the broader study: Of the five donors, three spontaneously resolved two consecutive HCV infections, and two cleared a primary infection but developed chronic infection after reinfection. A case counted as HCV reinfection when an HCV RNA test came back positive after two negative tests taken at least 60 days apart. Samples for the late or post reinfection time point were taken from 12 to 24 weeks after reinfection was detected. The study tracked the TCR beta repertoire of virus-specific CD8 T cells longitudinally across an HCV reinfection episode in several donors. Between 2009 and 2012, a handful of reinfection cases that had stored pre-reinfection samples were identified. In the reinfection study, participants who had previously resolved an HCV infection were followed up every 3 months.

The paper as a whole reports these results and caveats: Because only four or five donors were included, definitive conclusions about public clonotypes linked to secondary clearance were beyond the reach of the study.

The library was generated by the immunoSEQ multiplex PCR assay. Genomic DNA was extracted from the sorted cells, and Adaptive Biotechnologies' automated high-throughput method was used to sequence the TCR beta V, D and J regions. CDR3 regions were amplified with a two-step, bias-controlled multiplex PCR. Amplified TCR beta libraries were sequenced on an Illumina instrument. The authors' pipeline ran thus. Demultiplexed reads were processed to reduce amplification and sequencing bias, and the IMGT database was used to assign CDR3 sequences to gene families. ImmunoSEQ software version 2.0 was used to analyze the repertoire data. Clonotype lists were filtered to remove out-of-frame sequences and sequences containing stop codons in the CDR3. Clonotypes with a frequency below 0.01% were excluded because such low-frequency clonotypes corresponded to less than one cell. Richness was calculated by dividing observed richness by the number of input cells, and evenness was calculated by dividing Shannon entropy by the log of observed richness. Repertoire diversity and similarity between time points were quantified using Simpson diversity and Morisita-Horn overlap indices. Each clonotype was placed into one of four groups: dominant (>1%), sub-dominant (0.5-0.99%), low abundance (0.1-0.49%) or lowest abundance (<0.1%). A germline index was derived by subtracting total nucleotide additions from total CDR3 length and dividing the result by total CDR3 length. In its TCRdb copy, this immuneACCESS table keeps in-frame sequences only and misses some clones. Where compared with another copy, unresolved V genes explain less than half of these, and the others have no known cause. Clone size and V and J calls were adopted from that table, with D and trimming inferred from the DNA. Recorded for this sample are 45,000 to 50,000 clones; 80% to 90% of them occurred a single time. The ten largest clones take up around 0.7% of the sample.

This specimen's time point label, per the study, means: late/post reinfection, 12 to 24 weeks after detection. Sorted cells were sequenced directly ex vivo, with no in vitro expansion before TCR sequencing. Donors were people who inject drugs enrolled in the Montreal Acute Hepatitis C Cohort Study (HEPCO) in Canada. Total naive CD8 T cells, sorted as viable CD3+ CD8+ CD45RO-, came from two donors at all three reinfection time points as controls. Before sorting, cryopreserved peripheral blood mononuclear cells were thawed and CD8 T cells were purified from those thawed cells. The MACS CD8+ T cell Isolation Kit was used to enrich CD8 T cells through negative selection. Cell sorting was done on a BD FACSAria II sorter with FACSDiva software, and data were analyzed with FlowJo.

The TCR was taken from a man younger than 30 with hepatitis C virus infection. The rearranged chain carries TRBV9 and TRBJ1-1; confidence is insufficient to name the D gene. Sequencing was carried out using naive CD8+ T cells sorted from blood. Explained via the paper, the cell subset or site label denotes: total naive CD8+CD45RO- T cells. The CDR3 reads CASSLSGGTEAFF. In nucleotide form, the sequence is TGTGCCAGCAGCTTATCGGGCGGGACTGAAGCTTTCTTT.